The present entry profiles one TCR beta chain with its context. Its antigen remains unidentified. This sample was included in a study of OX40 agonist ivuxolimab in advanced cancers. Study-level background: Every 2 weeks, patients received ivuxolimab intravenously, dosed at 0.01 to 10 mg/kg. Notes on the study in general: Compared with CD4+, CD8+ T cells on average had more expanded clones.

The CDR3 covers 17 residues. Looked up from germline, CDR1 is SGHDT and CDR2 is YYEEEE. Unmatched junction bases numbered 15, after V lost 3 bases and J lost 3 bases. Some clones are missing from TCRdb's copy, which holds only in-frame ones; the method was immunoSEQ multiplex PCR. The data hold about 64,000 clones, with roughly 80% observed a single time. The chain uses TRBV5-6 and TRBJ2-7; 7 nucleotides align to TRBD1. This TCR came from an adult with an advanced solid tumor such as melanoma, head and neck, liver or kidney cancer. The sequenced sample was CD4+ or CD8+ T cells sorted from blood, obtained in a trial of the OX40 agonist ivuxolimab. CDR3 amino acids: CASSSAVRGYPVYEQYF. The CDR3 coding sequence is TGTGCCAGCAGCTCCGCGGTCAGGGGGTACCCCGTCTACGAGCAGTACTTC.